The present entry profiles one T cell receptor beta chain with its context. What it binds is unknown. TCRdb re-called the 5' RACE reads and catalogs CDR3 proteins one per entry, DNA excluded. There are about 260,000 distinct CDR3 sequences in the sample, with about 0.39% held by the top ten. The sample is drawn from a study of T cells expressing NK-cell markers. Study-wide findings and caveats: NKG2C+ dominant clonotypes from roughly 6 donors made up about 1.0-7.5% of CD8+ T cells.

Germline V gene data show CDR1 as SGDLS and CDR2 as YYNGEE. The CDR3 is 15 amino acids. The sample taken for sequencing was blood T cells: a sorted CD56 or NKG2C T cell subset, CD4+ or CD8+ T cells, or bulk PBMC T cells (not recorded which). The clonotype comes from a man aged 18 to 30 in good health. This chain uses TRBV9 with TRBJ2-7; TCRdb's D gene call, TRBD1, goes unchecked for lack of DNA. CDR3 region: CASSVDGTGLHEQYF.